This is a list of T cell receptor beta chains from one sample in a study of cytomegalovirus exposure and HLA in healthy donors. The method was immunoSEQ multiplex PCR; TCRdb's version includes in-frame clones alone and lacks a portion of them. The data hold some 190,000 clones, with approximately 78% observed a single time. Material: PBMCs. All receptors come from a male donor in good health and CMV-seronegative. CDR3s leave out the opening cysteine and the closing phenylalanine or tryptophan.

14,TRBV29-1,TRBJ1-2,SVVLWDGDSFYGYT
14,TRBV4-1,TRBJ1-4,ASSQEQASIGEKLF
11,TRBV6-5,TRBJ1-4,ASSHGDSEKLF
13,TRBV5-1,TRBJ2-7,ASSEGTSGIHEQY
15,TRBV2,TRBJ1-5,ASSELGQGAPNQPQH
13,TRBV5-6,.,ASSSDRGASYEQY
13,TRBV23-1,TRBJ1-1,ASSRRNCWETEAF
14,TRBV19,TRBJ2-1,ASSTSGSGGYNEQF
14,TRBV19,TRBJ2-2,ASSIEGQGGTGELF
13,TRBV18,TRBJ1-4,ASLPYGTDNEKLF
13,TRBV5-8,TRBJ2-3,ASIDGGAGTDTQY
11,TRBV4-2,TRBJ2-3,ASSQDPTDTQY
15,TRBV7-2,TRBJ1-3,ASSLVRGQGFGNTIY
13,TRBV7-2,TRBJ2-7,ASSADRGKLYEQY
13,TRBV19,TRBJ1-3,ASRPTGIPGNTIY
13,TRBV4-2,TRBJ1-5,ASSQDLQTNQPQH
12,TRBV28,TRBJ2-3,ASSPTSGRDTQY
13,TRBV5-5,TRBJ2-1,ASSFERGTYNEQF
11,TRBV9,TRBJ1-3,ASSVDGGNTIY
16,TRBV7-8,TRBJ1-3,ASSQGHDYGASGNTIY
14,TRBV7-2,TRBJ2-5,ASSLDSLAGTGTQY
12,TRBV28,TRBJ2-3,ASRPGLGADTQY